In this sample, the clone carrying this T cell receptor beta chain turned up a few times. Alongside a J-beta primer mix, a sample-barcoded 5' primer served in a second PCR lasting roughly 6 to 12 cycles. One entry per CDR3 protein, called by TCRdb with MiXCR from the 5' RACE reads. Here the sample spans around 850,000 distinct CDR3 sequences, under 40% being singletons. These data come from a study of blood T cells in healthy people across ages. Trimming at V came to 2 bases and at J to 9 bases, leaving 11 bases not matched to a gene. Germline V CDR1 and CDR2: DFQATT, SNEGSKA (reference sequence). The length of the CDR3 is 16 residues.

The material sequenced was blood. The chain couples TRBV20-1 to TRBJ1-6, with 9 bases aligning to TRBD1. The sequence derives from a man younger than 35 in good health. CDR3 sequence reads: CSARSTGTGRRSPLHF. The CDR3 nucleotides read TGCAGTGCTAGATCCACCGGGACAGGGAGGCGTTCACCCCTCCACTTT.